A selection of T cell receptor beta chains follows, all from one sample in a study of radiation and T cells in renal cell carcinoma. TCRdb keeps only in-frame clones here, not all; method: immunoSEQ multiplex PCR. The data contain 100,000 to 150,000 clones, around 80% of them singletons. The material was blood, obtained from a patient whose treatment included radiotherapy and nephrectomy. The origin of the receptors is a woman in her sixties or seventies with renal cell carcinoma. The conserved cysteine and the conserved F or W are not part of the CDR3 here. The order of the fields is V gene, D gene, clone size, CDR3 protein. D genes are given only for firm matches. Clone size is stated in some rows and not others, as once, few, many or a class when expanded.

V: TRBV11-2
D: TRBD1
size: -
CDR3: ASSLRDRANYGYT

V: TRBV4-2
D: TRBD1
size: -
CDR3: ASSQGDRGPTEAF

V: TRBV5-6
D: -
size: -
CDR3: ASSLGMSLNTIY

V: TRBV7-2
D: -
size: -
CDR3: ASSLGGFSYEQY

V: TRBV7-2
D: -
size: few
CDR3: ASSLEGNYGYT

V: TRBV6-6
D: -
size: -
CDR3: ASSPLRTGELF

V: TRBV6-5
D: -
size: -
CDR3: ASSYSYATNTEAF

V: TRBV7-3
D: TRBD1
size: -
CDR3: ASSQGQGSGEQF

V: TRBV29-1
D: -
size: -
CDR3: SGAVNTEAF

V: TRBV6-5
D: -
size: -
CDR3: ASTVTGNTEAF

V: TRBV4-2
D: TRBD2
size: -
CDR3: ASSQGWASGRGETQY

V: TRBV4-3
D: -
size: -
CDR3: ASSRRQDETQY

V: TRBV28
D: -
size: -
CDR3: ASFSGDTEAF

V: TRBV5-6
D: -
size: -
CDR3: ASKKWTDYYGYT

V: TRBV28
D: TRBD1
size: -
CDR3: ASSRTGGTGANVLT

V: TRBV7-8
D: -
size: once
CDR3: ASSSRTAHSTGNTIY

V: TRBV9
D: -
size: -
CDR3: ASSRDGNTIY